The following is a TCR beta chain sequence with its context. This record belongs to a study of blood T cell repertoires in COVID-19. In the source study's methods: Reference gene primers were amplified, and this amplification served to estimate nucleated cell counts. Measured with immunoSEQ multiplex PCR; TCRdb has only the in-frame clones, and not every one. V, J and clone size derive from that table, while D and trimming were established from the DNA sequence. The top ten clones hold 2.5% to 3% of a sample with roughly 170,000 clones, approximately 79% of them seen once. Sequencing was done on a sample of peripheral blood. The receptor's source is a woman older than 75 with acute or convalescent COVID-19.

This chain's CDR3 is CASSGTGNSGNTIYF. In DNA form, the CDR3 reads TGTGCCAGTTCCGGGACAGGGAATTCTGGAAACACCATATATTTT. V gene TRBV19 combines with J gene TRBJ1-3; the match to TRBD1 covers 9 bases. This CDR3 is built from 15 residues. The junction had 6 bases not matched to a gene; V was cut back by 8 bases and J by 1 base. The germline CDR1 and CDR2 sequences are LNHDA and SQIVND (reference sequence).